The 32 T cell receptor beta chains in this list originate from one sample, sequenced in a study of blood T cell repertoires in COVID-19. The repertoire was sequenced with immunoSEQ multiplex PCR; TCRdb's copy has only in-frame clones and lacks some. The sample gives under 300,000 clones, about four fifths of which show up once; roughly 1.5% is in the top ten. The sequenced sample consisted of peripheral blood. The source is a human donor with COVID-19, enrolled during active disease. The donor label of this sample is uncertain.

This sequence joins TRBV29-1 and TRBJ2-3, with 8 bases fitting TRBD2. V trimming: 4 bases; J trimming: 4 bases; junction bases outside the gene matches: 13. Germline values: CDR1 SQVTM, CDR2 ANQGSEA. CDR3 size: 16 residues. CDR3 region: CSVVILAGGGADTQYF. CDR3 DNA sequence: TGCAGCGTTGTTATCTTGGCGGGAGGTGGGGCAGATACGCAGTATTTT.

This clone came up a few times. CDR3 in DNA: TGCAGCGCCACTTCCCTGAACACTGAAGCTTTCTTT. Translated, it gives CSATSLNTEAFF. The gene calls are TRBV29-1 and TRBJ1-1; D is uncertain. This CDR3 contains 12 residues. Trimming took 7 bases from V and 0 from J, leaving 9 bases between them. Germline CDR1 and CDR2: SQVTM and ANQGSEA.

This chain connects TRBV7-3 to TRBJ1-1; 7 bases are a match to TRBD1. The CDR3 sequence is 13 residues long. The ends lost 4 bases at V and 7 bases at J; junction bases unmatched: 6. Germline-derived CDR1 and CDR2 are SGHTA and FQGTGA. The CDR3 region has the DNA TGTGCCAGCAGCTCATACCGGGACAGTGAAGCTTTCTTT. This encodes CASSSYRDSEAFF.

CDR3 amino acids: CASSQDFAGGVTDTQYF. The CDR3, as DNA: TGCGCCAGCAGCCAAGATTTTGCGGGGGGGGTCACAGATACGCAGTATTTT. The rearrangement uses TRBV4-1 and TRBJ2-3, with 9 nucleotides matching TRBD2. The CDR3 sequence is 17 residues long. The germline gives CDR1 MGHRA, CDR2 YSYEKL. The V segment lost 0 bases and the J segment 2 bases; nucleotides outside the gene matches: 6.

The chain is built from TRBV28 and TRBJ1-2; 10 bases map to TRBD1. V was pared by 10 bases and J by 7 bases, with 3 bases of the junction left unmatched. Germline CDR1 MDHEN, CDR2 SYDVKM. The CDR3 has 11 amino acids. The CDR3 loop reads CATDRGPGYTF. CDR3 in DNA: TGTGCCACAGACAGGGGGCCTGGCTACACCTTC.

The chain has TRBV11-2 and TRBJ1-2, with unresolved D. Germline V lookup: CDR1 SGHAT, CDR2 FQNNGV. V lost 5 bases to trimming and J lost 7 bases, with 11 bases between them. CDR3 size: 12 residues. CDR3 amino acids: CASSARRGGYTF. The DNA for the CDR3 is TGTGCCAGCAGCGCCCGTAGAGGTGGCTACACCTTC. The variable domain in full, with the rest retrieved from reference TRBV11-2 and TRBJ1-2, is EAGVAQSPRYKIIEKRQSVAFWCNPISGHATLYWYQQILGQGPKLLIQFQNNGVVDDSQLPKDRFSAERLKGVDSTLKIQPAKLEDSAVYLCASSARRGGYTFGSGTRLTVV.

The CDR3 region has the DNA TGTGCCAGCAGTTCGACAGCCTCTGGGGCCAACGTCCTGACTTTC. It encodes CASSSTASGANVLTF. The chain links TRBV27 to TRBJ2-6, with TRBD1 as a possible D gene (5 bases). This CDR3 spans 15 amino acids. V lost 4 bases, J lost 0 bases, and 7 bases lay in between. The germline V gene encodes CDR1 MNHEY and CDR2 SMNVEV (reference sequence).

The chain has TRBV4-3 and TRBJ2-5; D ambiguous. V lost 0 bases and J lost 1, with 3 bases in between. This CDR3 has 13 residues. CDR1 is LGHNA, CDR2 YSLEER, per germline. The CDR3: CASSQDGQETQYF. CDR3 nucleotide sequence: TGCGCCAGCAGCCAAGACGGCCAAGAGACCCAGTACTTC.

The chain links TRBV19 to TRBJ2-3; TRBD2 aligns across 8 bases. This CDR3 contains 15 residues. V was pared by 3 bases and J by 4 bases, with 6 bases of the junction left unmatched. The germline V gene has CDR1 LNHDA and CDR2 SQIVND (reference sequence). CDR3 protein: CASSIQREHPDTQYF. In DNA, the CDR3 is TGTGCCAGTAGTATCCAGCGGGAGCATCCAGATACGCAGTATTTT.

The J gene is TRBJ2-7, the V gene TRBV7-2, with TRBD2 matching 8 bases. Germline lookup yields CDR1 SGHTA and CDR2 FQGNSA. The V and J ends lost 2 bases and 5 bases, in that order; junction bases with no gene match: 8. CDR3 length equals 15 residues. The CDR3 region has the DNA TGTGCCAGCAGCTTATTACGGGGGGGTTTTGACGAGCAGTACTTC. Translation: CASSLLRGGFDEQYF.

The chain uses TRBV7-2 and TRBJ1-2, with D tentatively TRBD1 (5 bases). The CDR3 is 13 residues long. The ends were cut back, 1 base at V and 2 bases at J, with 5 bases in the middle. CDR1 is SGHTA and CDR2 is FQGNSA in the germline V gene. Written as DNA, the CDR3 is TGTGCCAGCAGCTTAGAGGGGAACTATGGCTACACCTTC. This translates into CASSLEGNYGYTF.

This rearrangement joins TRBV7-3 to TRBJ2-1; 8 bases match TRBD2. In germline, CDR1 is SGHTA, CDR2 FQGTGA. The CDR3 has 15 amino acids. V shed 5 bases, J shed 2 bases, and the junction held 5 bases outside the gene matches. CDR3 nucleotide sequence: TGTGCCAGCAGCCCCCATAGCGGGACCTACAATGAGCAGTTCTTC. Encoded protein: CASSPHSGTYNEQFF.

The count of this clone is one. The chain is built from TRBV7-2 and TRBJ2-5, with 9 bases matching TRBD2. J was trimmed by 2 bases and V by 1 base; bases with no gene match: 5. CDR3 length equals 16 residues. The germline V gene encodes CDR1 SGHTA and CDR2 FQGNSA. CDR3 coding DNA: TGTGCCAGCAGCTTAGGATCTAGCGGGAAACAAGAGACCCAGTACTTC. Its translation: CASSLGSSGKQETQYF.

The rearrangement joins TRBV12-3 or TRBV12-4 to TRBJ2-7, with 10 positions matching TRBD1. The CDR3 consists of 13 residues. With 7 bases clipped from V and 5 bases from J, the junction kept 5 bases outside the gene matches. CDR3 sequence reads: CASKGQGWDEQYF. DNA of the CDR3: TGTGCCAGCAAGGGACAGGGGTGGGACGAGCAGTACTTC.

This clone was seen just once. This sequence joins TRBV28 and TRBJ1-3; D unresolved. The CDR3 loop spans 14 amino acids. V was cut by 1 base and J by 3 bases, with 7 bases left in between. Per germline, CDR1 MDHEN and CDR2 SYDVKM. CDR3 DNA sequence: TGTGCCAGCAGTTTATTAACGGGTGGAAACACCATATATTTT. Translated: CASSLLTGGNTIYF.

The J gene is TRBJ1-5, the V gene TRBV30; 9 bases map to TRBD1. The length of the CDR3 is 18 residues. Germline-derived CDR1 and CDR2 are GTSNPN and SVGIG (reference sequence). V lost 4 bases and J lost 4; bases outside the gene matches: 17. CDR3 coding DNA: TGTGCCTGGACCCCCCGGACAGGGGCCCACCCTAATAATCAGCCCCAGCATTTT. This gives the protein CAWTPRTGAHPNNQPQHF.

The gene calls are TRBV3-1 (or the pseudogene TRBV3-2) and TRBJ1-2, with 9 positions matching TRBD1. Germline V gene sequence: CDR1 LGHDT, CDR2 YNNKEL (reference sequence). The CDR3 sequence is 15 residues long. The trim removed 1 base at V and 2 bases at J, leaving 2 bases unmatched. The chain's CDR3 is CASSQVGQGNYGYTF. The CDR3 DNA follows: TGTGCCAGCAGCCAAGTGGGACAGGGAAACTATGGCTACACCTTC.

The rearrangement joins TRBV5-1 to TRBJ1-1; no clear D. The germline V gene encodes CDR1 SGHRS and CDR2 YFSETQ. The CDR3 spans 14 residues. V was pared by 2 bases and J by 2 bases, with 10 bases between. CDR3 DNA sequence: TGCGCCAGCAGCTTCGGCCAGGATAACACTGAAGCTTTCTTT. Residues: CASSFGQDNTEAFF.

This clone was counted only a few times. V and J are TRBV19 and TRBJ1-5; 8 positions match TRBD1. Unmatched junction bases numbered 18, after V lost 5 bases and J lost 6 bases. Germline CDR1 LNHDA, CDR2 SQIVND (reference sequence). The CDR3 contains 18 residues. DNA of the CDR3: TGTGCCAGTAGTCCCGGGACAGGTTTTCCGCAGGTGCGTCAGCCCCAGCATTTT. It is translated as CASSPGTGFPQVRQPQHF.

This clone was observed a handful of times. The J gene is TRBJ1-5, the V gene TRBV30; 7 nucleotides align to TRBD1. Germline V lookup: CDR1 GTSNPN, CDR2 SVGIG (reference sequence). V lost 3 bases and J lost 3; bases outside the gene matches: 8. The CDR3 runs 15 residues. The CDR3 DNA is TGTGCCTGGAGGGGAATAGACAGGGTCAATCAGCCCCAGCATTTT. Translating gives CAWRGIDRVNQPQHF.

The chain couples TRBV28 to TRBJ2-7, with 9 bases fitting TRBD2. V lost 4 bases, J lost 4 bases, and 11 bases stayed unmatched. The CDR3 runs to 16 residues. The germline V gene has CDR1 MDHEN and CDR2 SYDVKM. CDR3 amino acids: CASSSPRWAGGYEQYF. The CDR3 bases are TGTGCCAGCAGTTCTCCGCGGTGGGCGGGAGGGTACGAGCAGTACTTC.

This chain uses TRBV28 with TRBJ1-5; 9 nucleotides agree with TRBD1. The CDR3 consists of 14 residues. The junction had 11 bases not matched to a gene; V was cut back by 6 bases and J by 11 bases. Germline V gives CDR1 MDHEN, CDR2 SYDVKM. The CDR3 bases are TGTGCCAGCAGCCGACAGGGGGTCGGGTTGGCCCAGCATTTT. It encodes CASSRQGVGLAQHF. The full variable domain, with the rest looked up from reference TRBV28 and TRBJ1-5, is DVKVTQSSRYLVKRTGEKVFLECVQDMDHENMFWYRQDPGLGLRLIYFSYDVKMKEKGDIPEGYSVSREKKERFSLILESASTNQTSMYLCASSRQGVGLAQHFGDGTRLSIL.

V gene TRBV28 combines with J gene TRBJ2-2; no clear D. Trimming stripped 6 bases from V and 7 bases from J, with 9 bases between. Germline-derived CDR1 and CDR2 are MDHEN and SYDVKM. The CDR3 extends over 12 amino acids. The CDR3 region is CASSPAHGELFF. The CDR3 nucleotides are TGTGCCAGCAGCCCCGCGCACGGGGAGCTGTTTTTT.

CDR3 sequence: CASSVGTGAGDTEAFF. The CDR3 nucleotides are TGTGCCAGCAGCGTAGGGACAGGGGCGGGGGACACTGAAGCTTTCTTT. The rearrangement links TRBV9 to TRBJ1-1; 9 bases fit TRBD1. This CDR3 region has 16 residues. Germline CDR1 reads SGDLS; CDR2 reads YYNGEE. V gave up 0 bases and J gave up 3 bases; unmatched junction bases: 6.

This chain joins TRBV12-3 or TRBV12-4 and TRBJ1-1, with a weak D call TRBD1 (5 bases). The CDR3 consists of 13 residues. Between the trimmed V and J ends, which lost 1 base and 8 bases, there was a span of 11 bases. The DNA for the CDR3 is TGTGCCAGCAGTTTAGGGCAGGGTCTCGAAGCTTTCTTT. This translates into CASSLGQGLEAFF.

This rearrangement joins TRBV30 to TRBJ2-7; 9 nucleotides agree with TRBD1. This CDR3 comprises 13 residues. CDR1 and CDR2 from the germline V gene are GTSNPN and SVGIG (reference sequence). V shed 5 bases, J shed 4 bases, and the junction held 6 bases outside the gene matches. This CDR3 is CAWDKQGAYEQYF. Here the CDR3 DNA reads TGTGCCTGGGATAAACAGGGGGCTTACGAGCAGTACTTC.

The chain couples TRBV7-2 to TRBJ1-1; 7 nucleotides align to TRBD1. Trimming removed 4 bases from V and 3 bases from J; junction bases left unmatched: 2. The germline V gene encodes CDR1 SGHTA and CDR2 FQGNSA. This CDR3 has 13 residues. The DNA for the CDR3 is TGTGCCAGCAGCTCGACAGGGTACACTGAAGCTTTCTTT. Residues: CASSSTGYTEAFF.

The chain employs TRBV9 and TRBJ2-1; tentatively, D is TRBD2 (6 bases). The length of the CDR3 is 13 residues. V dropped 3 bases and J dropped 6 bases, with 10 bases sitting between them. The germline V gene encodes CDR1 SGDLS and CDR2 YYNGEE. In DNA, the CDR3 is TGTGCCAGCAGCGGGAGGGCCGCCAATGAGCAGTTCTTC. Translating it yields CASSGRAANEQFF.

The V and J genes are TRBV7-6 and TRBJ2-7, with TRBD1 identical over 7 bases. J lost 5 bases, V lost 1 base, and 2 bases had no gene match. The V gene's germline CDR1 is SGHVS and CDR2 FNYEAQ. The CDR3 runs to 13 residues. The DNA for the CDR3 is TGTGCCAGCAGCTTAGAGGGGGCCAACGAGCAGTACTTC. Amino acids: CASSLEGANEQYF.

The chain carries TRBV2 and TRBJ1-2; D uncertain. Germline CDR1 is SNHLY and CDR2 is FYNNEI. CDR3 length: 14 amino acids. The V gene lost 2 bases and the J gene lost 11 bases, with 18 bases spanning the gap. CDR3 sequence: CASSEKEPPVGYTF. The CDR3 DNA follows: TGTGCCAGCAGTGAAAAGGAGCCGCCCGTCGGGTACACCTTC.

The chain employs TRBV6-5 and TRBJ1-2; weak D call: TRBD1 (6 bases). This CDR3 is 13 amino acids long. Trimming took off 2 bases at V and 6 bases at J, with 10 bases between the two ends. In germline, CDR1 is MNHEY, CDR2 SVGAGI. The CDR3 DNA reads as TGTGCCAGCAGTTACGACAGGAGCAATGGCTACACCTTC. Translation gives CASSYDRSNGYTF.

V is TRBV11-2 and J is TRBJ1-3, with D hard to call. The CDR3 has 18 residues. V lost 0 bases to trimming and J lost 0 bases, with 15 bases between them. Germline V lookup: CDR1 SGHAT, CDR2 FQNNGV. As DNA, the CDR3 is TGTGCCAGCAGCTTAGATCACCAGGTCCACAGCTCTGGAAACACCATATATTTT. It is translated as CASSLDHQVHSSGNTIYF.